The 15 T cell receptor beta chains below come from one sample, sequenced in a study of beta chain features in type 1 diabetes. Broader study findings: Significant though moderate, a shortening of TCRB CDR3s appeared in all four CD4+ subsets of Type 1 diabetes patients.

Expressed TCRB transcripts were sequenced after all isolated RNA was converted to cDNA. Sequencing was performed with immunoSEQ multiplex PCR; in TCRdb, only in-frame clones are kept and a portion is missing. Seen here are under 850,000 clones, about an eighth observed once, and the top ten hold approximately 0.02%. Antigens for these TCRs are unknown. The sample taken for sequencing was naive CD4+ T cells from blood. Every receptor here comes from a man between 18 and 29 years old with type 1 diabetes.

This clone came up a few times. The chain has TRBV4-1 and TRBJ2-2; D is unresolved. Germline assignment: CDR1 MGHRA and CDR2 YSYEKL. V lost 1 base and J 5 bases, leaving 14 bases between the germline ends. This CDR3 is 16 amino acids long. CDR3 region: CASSQVIIRSTGELFF. The CDR3 DNA reads TGCGCCAGCAGCCAAGTGATTATCCGGTCTACCGGGGAGCTGTTTTTT.

The chain has TRBV5-1 and TRBJ2-1; TRBD2 might be the D (6 bases). This CDR3 has 15 amino acids. Germline lookup yields CDR1 SGHRS and CDR2 YFSETQ. The V end was cut by 1 base, the J end by 8 bases, with 16 bases between. The CDR3 coding sequence is TGCGCCAGCAGCTTGATCCTAGCGACGGGAGATGAGCAGTTCTTC. Encoded protein: CASSLILATGDEQFF.

This chain uses TRBV6-6 with TRBJ2-2; D uncertain. The CDR3 runs 12 residues. Trimming removed 4 bases from V and 4 bases from J, with 4 bases in between. CDR1 MNHNY and CDR2 SVGAGI come from the germline V gene (reference sequence). The CDR3 loop reads CASSFTTGELFF. In DNA, the CDR3 is TGTGCCAGCAGTTTCACCACCGGGGAGCTGTTTTTT.

This clone occurred a few times. The sample contains more than one DNA sequence encoding this CDR3. V gene TRBV7-9 combines with J gene TRBJ1-1; 9 nucleotides line up with TRBD1. Losses at the gene ends were 4 bases for V and 5 bases for J; bases not matched to a gene: 2. The CDR3 runs to 13 residues. The V gene's germline CDR1 is SEHNR and CDR2 FQNEAQ (reference sequence). The CDR3 nucleotides read TGTGCCAGCAGCTCGGGACAGGGAACTGAAGCTTTCTTT. As protein: CASSSGQGTEAFF. The entire variable domain, with the rest obtained from reference TRBV7-9 and TRBJ1-1, is as follows: DTGVSQNPRHKITKRGQNVTFRCDPISEHNRLYWYRQTLGQGPEFLTYFQNEAQLEKSRLLSDRFSAERPKGSFSTLEIQRTEQGDSAMYLCASSSGQGTEAFFGQGTRLTVV.

A few counts support this clone. The chain is built from TRBV30 and TRBJ1-5; 9 bases agree with TRBD1. The germline CDR1 and CDR2 sequences are GTSNPN and SVGIG (reference sequence). This CDR3 has 15 amino acids. The junction had 5 bases not matched to a gene; V was cut back by 1 base and J by 4 bases. The CDR3 loop reads CAWSGGQGENQPQHF. CDR3 DNA sequence: TGTGCCTGGAGTGGGGGACAGGGTGAAAATCAGCCCCAGCATTTT.

This clone was counted between two and nine times. The rearrangement uses TRBV28 and TRBJ1-4; D possibly corresponds to TRBD1 (5 bases). The CDR3 has 14 amino acids. Trimming shortened V by 8 bases and J by 0 bases, and 10 bases separated the two germline ends. Looked up from germline, CDR1 is MDHEN and CDR2 is SYDVKM. CDR3 protein: CASRGDATNEKLFF. The CDR3 region has the DNA TGTGCCAGCCGGGGGGATGCAACTAATGAAAAACTGTTTTTT.

CDR3 residues: CASSMAAGTAYEQYF. For the CDR3, the DNA is TGTGCCAGTAGTATGGCCGCGGGGACAGCCTACGAGCAGTACTTC. V and J are TRBV19 and TRBJ2-7; D may be TRBD1 (7 bases). V lost 3 bases and J lost 2, with 14 bases in between. The germline V gene encodes CDR1 LNHDA and CDR2 SQIVND (reference sequence). The CDR3 spans 15 residues.

This clone was seen a few times. V gene TRBV10-3 combines with J gene TRBJ2-1, with D perhaps TRBD1 (6 bases). Trimming shortened V by 4 bases and J by 8 bases, and 12 bases separated the two germline ends. The CDR3 has 13 amino acids. The germline V gene encodes CDR1 ENHRY and CDR2 SYGVKD. As DNA, the CDR3 is TGTGCCATCAGTGGAGAACCAGGGGATGAGCAGTTCTTC. Its translation: CAISGEPGDEQFF.

V gene TRBV6-1 combines with J gene TRBJ2-1; 10 nucleotides line up with TRBD2. Per germline, CDR1 MNHNS and CDR2 SASEGT. The CDR3 is 16 amino acids. V dropped 4 bases and J dropped 6; count of bases not matched to a gene: 9. CDR3 protein: CASSGRAGGQVNEQFF. The CDR3 nucleotides are TGTGCCAGCAGTGGAAGAGCGGGGGGGCAGGTCAATGAGCAGTTCTTC.

The chain couples TRBV19 to TRBJ2-3; 11 positions match TRBD2. Losses at the gene ends were 4 bases for V and 3 bases for J; bases not matched to a gene: 3. This CDR3 contains 15 residues. The germline V gene encodes CDR1 LNHDA and CDR2 SQIVND (reference sequence). The CDR3 DNA is TGTGCCAGTAGTACGACTAGCGGGGATACAGATACGCAGTATTTT. Its translation is CASSTTSGDTDTQYF.

This clone has only a few counts. The rearrangement joins TRBV5-1 to TRBJ2-1, with 8 positions matching TRBD2. CDR3 length equals 15 residues. Trimming at V came to 1 base and at J to 0 bases, leaving 0 bases not matched to a gene. The germline CDR1 and CDR2 sequences are SGHRS and YFSETQ. The CDR3 region is CASSLTSGSYNEQFF. CDR3 nucleotide sequence: TGCGCCAGCAGCTTGACTAGCGGCTCCTACAATGAGCAGTTCTTC. Full variable domain (outside the CDR3, taken from reference TRBV5-1 and TRBJ2-1): KAGVTQTPRYLIKTRGQQVTLSCSPISGHRSVSWYQQTPGQGLQFLFEYFSETQRNKGNFPGRFSGRQFSNSRSEMNVSTLELGDSALYLCASSLTSGSYNEQFFGPGTRLTVL.

V usage is TRBV29-1 and J usage is TRBJ1-2, with D perhaps TRBD1 (6 bases). V was trimmed by 5 bases and J by 6 bases, leaving 13 bases between them. This CDR3 has 12 residues. Looked up from germline, CDR1 is SQVTM and CDR2 is ANQGSEA. CDR3 coding DNA: TGCAGCGTTTCAGGTGGGGGGCATGGCTACACCTTC. Protein product: CSVSGGGHGYTF.

This chain links TRBV9 with TRBJ2-7; D is unclear. This CDR3 region has 12 residues. Germline V gene lookup returns CDR1 SGDLS and CDR2 YYNGEE. V was shortened by 0 bases and J by 0 bases, with 1 base between the two germline ends. In nucleotides, the CDR3 is TGTGCCAGCAGCGTAGACTCCTACGAGCAGTACTTC. Encoded protein: CASSVDSYEQYF.

This clone appeared a few times. This CDR3 is also generated by other DNA sequences in the sample. V is TRBV6-5 and J is TRBJ1-5; 8 positions agree with TRBD1. The V gene's germline CDR1 is MNHEY and CDR2 SVGAGI. The V and J ends lost 6 bases and 4 bases, in that order; junction bases with no gene match: 5. CDR3 length equals 14 residues. CDR3 sequence: CASSLGQGNQPQHF. The CDR3 DNA reads TGTGCCAGCAGCCTTGGACAGGGAAATCAGCCCCAGCATTTT.

The chain recombines TRBV7-6 with TRBJ1-6, with D possibly matching TRBD1 (6 bases). V was trimmed by 3 bases and J by 9 bases, leaving 12 bases between them. The CDR3 contains 14 residues. In germline, CDR1 is SGHVS, CDR2 FNYEAQ. CDR3 in amino acids: CASSFTQGGSPLHF. The CDR3 nucleotides are TGTGCCAGCAGCTTTACACAGGGCGGTTCACCCCTCCACTTT.